This T cell receptor (beta chain) comes out of a study of vaccination and CD4 T cells after COVID-19. The overall study: Of the convalescent patients, who were SARS-CoV-2 positive by nasal swab PCR, 9 or 10 had mild and one severe disease. Collection of post-vaccine samples followed dose two by a median roughly 72 days, spanning a range of 14 to 241. The cells were exposed to overlapping spike peptides originating from SARS-CoV-2, HCoV-NL63, HCoV-OC43 and HCoV-229E for stimulation. A CEFX pool, an HIV-1 Nef pool, or else no peptide went into the control cultures.

CD4+ T cells that had been cultured provided DNA sequenced with the Oncomine TCR Beta short-read assay. TCRdb re-derived calls from the PCR reads in MiXCR, one entry per CDR3 protein. Here the sample spans roughly 20,000 distinct CDR3 sequences, almost 50% being singletons. In its sample, this clonotype was seen a few times. Antigen specificity is unknown. Treatment specified: 10-day PBMC culture with coronavirus spike peptide pools or control peptides (ViraFEST assay). The receptor was derived from a human donor who had recovered from COVID-19. The sample taken for sequencing was CD4+ T cells from blood, cultured in vitro.

The CDR3, as DNA: TGTGCCAGCGGCCCGGGGGCGGATAGCAATCAGCCCCAGCATTTT. The encoded protein is CASGPGADSNQPQHF. This chain joins TRBV7-9 and TRBJ1-5, with D possibly TRBD1 on 6 matching bases. The V gene's germline CDR1 is SEHNR and CDR2 FQNEAQ (reference sequence). CDR3 size: 15 residues. The V gene lost 8 bases and the J gene lost 0 bases, with 14 bases spanning the gap. The full variable domain, its missing parts supplied by reference TRBV7-9 and TRBJ1-5, is DTGVSQNPRHKITKRGQNVTFRCDPISEHNRLYWYRQTLGQGPEFLTYFQNEAQLEKSRLLSDRFSAERPKGSFSTLEIQRTEQGDSAMYLCASGPGADSNQPQHFGDGTRLSIL.